This TCR beta chain derives from a study of T-cell reconstitution after alpha-beta-depleted transplantation in children. Using unique molecular identifiers, the investigators prepared the TCRbeta library. A single record per CDR3 protein comes from TCRdb applying MiXCR to the PCR reads. The data contain approximately 400,000 distinct CDR3 sequences, about a tenth of them seen just once; the ten biggest clones take up over 4.5%. J gave up 5 bases and V 5 bases, and 9 bases lay outside the gene matches. Germline loops: CDR1 MNHEY, CDR2 SVGEGT. The CDR3 contains 15 residues. This clonotype originated in a human donor who donated a stem cell graft to a child with acute myeloid leukemia. This material consisted of PBMCs from the stem cell graft donor, taken from the stem cell graft. The V gene is TRBV6-2 or TRBV6-3, the J gene TRBJ2-5; the match to TRBD2 covers 9 bases. The DNA of the CDR3 is TGTGCCAGCAGTCAATATAGCGGGAGACGGGAGACCCAGTACTTC. Translation: CASSQYSGRRETQYF.